This T cell receptor (beta chain) was observed in a study of T cell responses to AZD1222 COVID-19 vaccine. Overall study: Timing groups of about 4 and about 12 weeks for second doses were pooled.

This clone has ten or more counts. Its cognate antigen is unknown. General study findings and limits: Rises in breadth and depth of Spike-specific TCRs came after two AZD1222 doses. Of the AZD1222 recipients, only 6 or 7 were seropositive at baseline. White British people made up most donors, females outnumbered males, and clonal diversity was possibly underestimated.

Repertoires were generated with immunoSEQ multiplex PCR, while TCRdb's copy carries only in-frame clones and drops some. The top ten clones hold around 3.6% of a sample with 140,000 or so clones, 80% to 90% of them seen once. J lost 7 bases, V lost 0 bases, and 4 bases had no gene match. The CDR3 length is 14 residues. Germline V gene lookup returns CDR1 GTSNPN and CDR2 SVGIG (reference sequence). Sequencing was performed on peripheral blood, taken on day 0 of AZD1222 vaccination. The V call is TRBV30, the J call TRBJ2-1, with 9 bases aligning to TRBD2. The receptor was derived from an adult in good health. CDR3 protein: CAWSVGREGNEQFF. CDR3 DNA: TGTGCCTGGAGTGTAGGGCGGGAGGGTAATGAGCAGTTCTTC.